This T cell receptor beta chain was identified in a study of CD4 T cells in relation to SARS-CoV-2 and coronaviruses. Between the trimmed V and J ends, which lost 7 bases and 0 bases, there was a span of 13 bases. The germline V gene encodes CDR1 SGHRS and CDR2 YFSETQ. The CDR3 is made up of 15 amino acids. Profiling relied on immunoSEQ multiplex PCR, and the TCRdb table lists in-frame clones only, not all of them. The sample yields about 26,000 clones, around 67% seen once. The unexposed donors gave CD4+ T cells in 2011-2018, prior to COVID-19. CD4+ T cells were isolated from the cells after around 11 days of culture. Unexposed-donor CD4+ T cells were probed with SARS-CoV-2 S/N and four cold-coronavirus spikes, cells permitting. Turning to this clone: Its cognate antigen is unknown.

Sequencing used CD4+ T cells from PBMCs, cultured in vitro. The sequence was obtained from a human donor in good health. This chain joins TRBV5-1 and TRBJ2-2; unclear D gene. The CDR3 loop reads CASRSNAANTGELFF. CDR3 bases: TGCGCCAGCCGGTCTAACGCAGCGAACACCGGGGAGCTGTTTTTT.